The 27 T cell receptor beta chains below were found in one sample sequenced in a study of response to subunit inactivated influenza vaccine. A single record per CDR3 protein comes from TCRdb applying MiXCR to the RT-PCR reads. The data show a few hundred thousand distinct CDR3 sequences, about a fifth seen once. This material consisted of PBMCs from blood, taken about 20 months after vaccination. These receptors were collected from a man aged 45-69 years who received an inactivated influenza vaccine.

The rearrangement links TRBV12-3 or TRBV12-4 to TRBJ2-4, with 10 bases identical to TRBD2. V dropped 5 bases and J dropped 7; count of bases not matched to a gene: 14. The CDR3 loop spans 17 amino acids. As DNA, the CDR3 is TGTGCCAGCAGTCAACTCGGGGTAGCGGGAGGCCCCAACATTCAGTACTTC. Translated: CASSQLGVAGGPNIQYF.

The rearrangement uses TRBV7-8 and TRBJ1-5; D unresolved. V was cut by 5 bases and J by 1 base, with 9 bases left in between. The CDR3 is made up of 14 amino acids. Germline loops: CDR1 SGHVS, CDR2 FQNEAQ. The CDR3, as DNA: TGTGCCAGCAGCCCCTTTAGGAGCAATCAGCCCCAGCATTTT. Its translation: CASSPFRSNQPQHF. Looking up the rest from reference TRBV7-8 and TRBJ1-5 gives the full variable domain: GAGVSQSPRYKVAKRGQDVALRCDPISGHVSLFWYQQALGQGPEFLTYFQNEAQLDKSGLPSDRFFAERPEGSVSTLKIQRTQQEDSAVYLCASSPFRSNQPQHFGDGTRLSIL.

This clonotype was seen at least ten times. The chain uses TRBV19 and TRBJ2-2, with D possibly matching TRBD1 (6 bases). CDR1 and CDR2 (germline): LNHDA, SQIVND (reference sequence). V was clipped by 6 bases and J by 1 base, with 9 bases between them. The CDR3 has 14 amino acids. DNA for the CDR3: TGTGCCAGTAGGCCGGGACAGAACACCGGGGAGCTGTTTTTT. This sequence encodes CASRPGQNTGELFF.

CDR3 in amino acids: CASSDRAVADTQYF. The CDR3 DNA sequence: TGTGCCAGCAGCGACAGGGCTGTGGCAGATACGCAGTATTTT. The chain joins TRBV27 to TRBJ2-3; 7 bases are a match to TRBD1. J lost 4 bases, V lost 6 bases, and 7 bases had no gene match. The CDR3 has 14 residues. Germline CDR1 is MNHEY and CDR2 is SMNVEV (reference sequence).

V is TRBV14 and J is TRBJ1-1, with D possibly TRBD1 on 5 matching bases. CDR1 SGHDN and CDR2 FVKESK come from the germline V gene. The length of the CDR3 is 16 residues. Trimming took 0 bases from V and 1 from J, leaving 12 bases between them. The DNA for the CDR3 is TGTGCCAGCAGCCAAGATTTTAGAGGGGAGAACACTGAAGCTTTCTTT. This encodes CASSQDFRGENTEAFF.

This clonotype was detected ten times or more. The chain uses TRBV28 and TRBJ1-2; 9 nucleotides agree with TRBD1. The CDR3 is made up of 14 amino acids. Germline CDR1 reads MDHEN; CDR2 reads SYDVKM. Trimming took 5 bases from V and 4 from J; bases not matched to a gene: 5. This CDR3 reads CASSPPGQGYGYTF. The CDR3 coding sequence is TGTGCCAGCAGTCCGCCGGGACAGGGCTATGGCTACACCTTC.

Only a few counts were recorded for this clonotype. The genes are TRBV7-9 and TRBJ1-5; the D is unclear. Trimming stripped 4 bases from V and 8 bases from J, with 12 bases between. CDR1 SEHNR and CDR2 FQNEAQ come from the germline V gene (reference sequence). The length of the CDR3 is 13 residues. The CDR3 sequence is CASSSDSREPQHF. CDR3 DNA: TGTGCCAGCAGCTCAGATAGCCGGGAGCCCCAGCATTTT. Complete variable domain (other parts from reference TRBV7-9 and TRBJ1-5): DTGVSQNPRHKITKRGQNVTFRCDPISEHNRLYWYRQTLGQGPEFLTYFQNEAQLEKSRLLSDRFSAERPKGSFSTLEIQRTEQGDSAMYLCASSSDSREPQHFGDGTRLSIL.

The genes are TRBV6-6 and TRBJ2-1; perhaps TRBD1 as D (5 bases). Germline assignment: CDR1 MNHNY and CDR2 SVGAGI (reference sequence). The V end was cut by 10 bases, the J end by 9 bases, with 13 bases between. This CDR3 is built from 11 residues. DNA for the CDR3: TGTGCCACTTCCTCAAGGGGTGAGCAGTTCTTC. It specifies CATSSRGEQFF.

This clonotype was seen repeatedly, ten times or more. The chain joins TRBV7-2 to TRBJ1-4, with D uncertain. Trimming took off 1 base at V and 0 bases at J, with 6 bases between the two ends. The CDR3 extends over 15 amino acids. Looked up from germline, CDR1 is SGHTA and CDR2 is FQGNSA. CDR3 protein: CASSLGWATNEKLFF. The DNA of the CDR3 is TGTGCCAGCAGCTTAGGGTGGGCAACTAATGAAAAACTGTTTTTT. Full variable domain (outside the CDR3, taken from reference TRBV7-2 and TRBJ1-4): GAGVSQSPSNKVTEKGKDVELRCDPISGHTALYWYRQSLGQGLEFLIYFQGNSAPDKSGLPSDRFSAERTGGSVSTLTIQRTQQEDSAVYLCASSLGWATNEKLFFGSGTQLSVL.

V is TRBV20-1 and J is TRBJ1-2, with 10 bases identical to TRBD1. V lost 5 bases and J lost 7; bases outside the gene matches: 7. The CDR3 spans 13 residues. Germline V gives CDR1 DFQATT, CDR2 SNEGSKA (reference sequence). CDR3 sequence reads: CSAGSTGGLGYTF. In nucleotides, the CDR3 is TGCAGTGCTGGTTCGACAGGGGGCCTTGGCTACACCTTC.

V gene TRBV4-3 combines with J gene TRBJ1-4, with TRBD1 matching 7 bases. The germline CDR1 and CDR2 sequences are LGHNA and YSLEER. Trimming removed 0 bases from V and 0 bases from J; junction bases left unmatched: 13. This CDR3 spans 20 amino acids. The CDR3 DNA reads TGCGCCAGCAGCCAAGATTACAGGGGAGTGGTGGTTGCAACTAATGAAAAACTGTTTTTT. Its translation is CASSQDYRGVVVATNEKLFF.

The rearrangement links TRBV7-9 to TRBJ2-1, with 8 bases lining up with TRBD1. This CDR3 region has 15 residues. J was trimmed by 6 bases and V by 6 bases; bases with no gene match: 10. The germline gives CDR1 SEHNR, CDR2 FQNEAQ (reference sequence). CDR3 amino acids: CASSPGDRLSNEQFF. The DNA of the CDR3 is TGTGCCAGCAGTCCGGGGGACAGGCTTAGCAATGAGCAGTTCTTC.

For the CDR3, the DNA is TGTGCCAGCAGTCGACAGGGGGTTATACGTCACCCCCAGCATTTT. It encodes CASSRQGVIRHPQHF. The chain combines TRBV12-3 or TRBV12-4 with TRBJ1-5, with TRBD1 matching 9 bases. The CDR3 runs to 15 residues. V lost 5 bases and J lost 10; bases outside the gene matches: 12.

This clonotype occurred many times. This rearrangement joins TRBV30 to TRBJ1-1; D possibly corresponds to TRBD1 (6 bases). The length of the CDR3 is 16 residues. The germline CDR1 and CDR2 sequences are GTSNPN and SVGIG (reference sequence). V was pared by 3 bases and J by 8 bases, with 25 bases between. The CDR3 coding sequence is TGTGCCTGGAGCACCGACCTTAGGGGGGGAGAGGGCGAAGCTTTCTTT. Translating it yields CAWSTDLRGGEGEAFF.

This clonotype has more than one count but fewer than ten. The rearrangement uses TRBV19 and TRBJ2-3; either TRBD1 or TRBD2 may supply D (5 bases each). This CDR3 is 16 amino acids long. The germline gives CDR1 LNHDA, CDR2 SQIVND (reference sequence). Trimming took 3 bases from V and 6 from J, leaving 19 bases between them. The CDR3 sequence: CASSIGTGKKWDTQYF. The CDR3, as DNA: TGTGCCAGTAGTATTGGGACGGGAAAGAAGTGGGATACGCAGTATTTT.

Only a few counts were recorded for this clonotype. The chain employs TRBV5-1 and TRBJ2-3, with 10 bases matching TRBD2. Germline assignment: CDR1 SGHRS and CDR2 YFSETQ. J gave up 3 bases and V 4 bases, and 8 bases lay outside the gene matches. This CDR3 spans 16 amino acids. Here the CDR3 DNA reads TGCGCCAGCAGCGTCAGCGGGGGGGCGACGACAGATACGCAGTATTTT. This codes for CASSVSGGATTDTQYF.

The V and J genes are TRBV5-4 and TRBJ2-2; no clear D gene. The CDR3 is 15 amino acids. V was trimmed by 1 base and J by 6 bases, leaving 13 bases between them. The germline V gene has CDR1 SGHNT and CDR2 YYREEE (reference sequence). The CDR3 loop is CASSLRTQGAGELFF. The CDR3 DNA reads as TGTGCCAGCAGCTTGCGTACTCAAGGTGCCGGGGAGCTGTTTTTT.

This clonotype has only one observation. The V gene is TRBV4-3, the J gene TRBJ2-1; 12 bases are a match to TRBD2. The CDR3 loop spans 19 amino acids. Per germline, CDR1 LGHNA and CDR2 YSLEER. V lost 1 base and J lost 8; bases outside the gene matches: 15. In DNA, the CDR3 is TGCGCCAGCAGCCAAGCCACTGGGGCACTAGCGGGGGGCGGTTATGAGCAGTTCTTC. Protein sequence: CASSQATGALAGGGYEQFF.

V gene TRBV3-1 combines with J gene TRBJ2-3, with no clear D. The CDR3 is made up of 13 amino acids. V was clipped by 1 base and J by 2 bases, with 4 bases between them. Germline V CDR1 and CDR2: LGHDT, YNNKEL (reference sequence). In DNA, the CDR3 is TGTGCCAGCAGCCAAGTGATCACAGATACGCAGTATTTT. This encodes CASSQVITDTQYF.

This clonotype was seen only a few times. The chain links TRBV27 to TRBJ2-7, with 7 bases identical to TRBD1. Germline V lookup: CDR1 MNHEY, CDR2 SMNVEV (reference sequence). V gave up 4 bases and J gave up 6 bases; unmatched junction bases: 3. The length of the CDR3 is 12 residues. CDR3 sequence: CASSSGGSEQYF. The CDR3 DNA reads TGTGCCAGCAGTTCAGGGGGTTCCGAGCAGTACTTC.

In this sample, this clonotype turned up a few times. V and J are TRBV12-3 or TRBV12-4 and TRBJ2-6; D uncertain. V lost 6 bases and J lost 2, with 11 bases in between. This CDR3 is 15 amino acids long. The CDR3 is CASRIGQTGANVLTF. CDR3 DNA: TGTGCCAGCAGAATCGGGCAGACTGGGGCCAACGTCCTGACTTTC.

This clonotype has just a few counts. V and J are TRBV9 and TRBJ1-2; tentatively, D is TRBD1 (6 bases). This CDR3 is 16 amino acids long. V dropped 4 bases and J dropped 0 bases, with 16 bases sitting between them. Germline V gives CDR1 SGDLS, CDR2 YYNGEE. The CDR3 loop is CASSLGGFTANYGYTF. CDR3 bases: TGTGCCAGCAGCCTAGGGGGGTTTACAGCTAACTATGGCTACACCTTC.

The chain is built from TRBV12-3 or TRBV12-4 and TRBJ2-5; the D gene is possibly TRBD1 (5 bases). This CDR3 comprises 13 residues. The V end lost 5 bases, the J end lost 7 bases, and 14 bases lay between the germline ends. As DNA, the CDR3 is TGTGCCAGCAGTCTAGACCTAAGGGGGACCCAGTACTTC. Protein product: CASSLDLRGTQYF.

This clonotype was seen a few times. The genes are TRBV4-2 and TRBJ2-7; D unclear. The CDR3 is 14 residues long. V lost 1 base to trimming and J lost 1 base, with 8 bases between them. Germline V lookup: CDR1 LGHNA, CDR2 YNFKEQ. The chain's CDR3 is CASSQGRGSYEQYF. The CDR3 DNA follows: TGTGCCAGCAGCCAAGGTCGCGGATCCTACGAGCAGTACTTC.

This clonotype was counted between two and nine times. The V gene is TRBV7-9, the J gene TRBJ2-5; D unresolved. Between the trimmed V and J ends, which lost 2 bases and 6 bases, there was a span of 13 bases. Germline V CDR1 and CDR2: SEHNR, FQNEAQ (reference sequence). The CDR3 runs to 14 residues. The CDR3 DNA is TGTGCCAGCAGCTTATACCTGGGAATGCAGACCCAGTACTTC. The encoded protein is CASSLYLGMQTQYF.

V is TRBV29-1 and J is TRBJ2-1, with D possibly TRBD2 on 6 matching bases. CDR1 is SQVTM, CDR2 ANQGSEA, per germline. Trimming stripped 5 bases from V and 2 bases from J, with 13 bases between. This CDR3 region has 14 residues. CDR3 nucleotide sequence: TGCAGCGTTTTGCGGGATACCCCCTACAATGAGCAGTTCTTC. It codes for CSVLRDTPYNEQFF.

This chain links TRBV2 with TRBJ1-5; 8 bases map to TRBD1. V shed 6 bases and J 4 bases; nucleotides not matched to a gene: 8. Germline assignment: CDR1 SNHLY and CDR2 FYNNEI. The CDR3 loop spans 15 amino acids. The CDR3 region has the DNA TGTGCCAGCAGAAAAAGCACAGGGGGAAATCAGCCCCAGCATTTT. Protein sequence: CASRKSTGGNQPQHF. Looking up the rest from reference TRBV2 and TRBJ1-5 gives the full variable domain: EPEVTQTPSHQVTQMGQEVILRCVPISNHLYFYWYRQILGQKVEFLVSFYNNEISEKSEIFDDQFSVERPDGSNFTLKIRSTKLEDSAMYFCASRKSTGGNQPQHFGDGTRLSIL.